This T cell receptor beta chain was identified in a study of cytomegalovirus exposure and HLA in healthy donors (dated by TCRdb to 2016 to 2017). Background on the whole study: An earlier analysis of some 620 of the donors reported approximately 260 Gb of sequence data and 117 million unique TCR beta sequences obtained from 150 million to 200 million T cells. An early release that covered roughly 600 HLA-typed donors contained 250 to 350 gigabases of sequencing data and tens of millions of unique TCR sequences. Among the roughly 370 genotyped donors, around 79% belonged to the genetic ancestry cluster associated with self-reported Caucasian donors. The aim of the study was to test whether cataloging public T cell receptors could identify signatures of past pathogen exposure. Using immunosequencing, the study profiled T cell repertoires from 500 to 800 subjects and related those repertoires to cytomegalovirus serostatus. Besides the first cohort of roughly 700 subjects, a separate validation cohort made up of about 120 different subjects was used. To predict cytomegalovirus infection status, the study combined high-throughput TCR immunosequencing, statistical association of individual TCRs with disease status, and machine learning. A later analysis re-analyzed previously published TCR beta repertoires from 500 to 700 donors and added high-resolution HLA genotyping to study TCR occurrence patterns. The later analysis used no new phenotypic data to find candidate immune exposures, relying instead on TCR beta sequences and their occurrence across donors. In an earlier analysis of several hundred of the donors, high-throughput TCR beta sequencing was used to judge whether each TCR beta V gene segment behaved as functional or pseudogenic. Donor age, sex, ethnicity and CMV serostatus were collected together with the repertoire data. In a later genetic analysis, genome-wide SNP genotypes for about 55% of the roughly 700 donors were used, and that subset was treated as a discovery cohort. Every repertoire in the discovery cohort had been generated on one and the same sequencing platform. Class I and class II HLA loci were covered by the typing at four-digit resolution. The number of donors typed differed by locus, with about 629-640 for A, B, C, DRB1 and DQB1, roughly 520 for DQA1, 600 to 610 for DPA1, and over 400 for DPB1. About five DR-DQ haplotypes were treated as single units for association and clustering because of strong linkage in the cohort. On average, approximately 250,000 unique TCR beta nucleotide sequences were sequenced per donor among about 400 genotyped donors of the cohort, with around 19% of those sequences being non-productive. Study-level results and caveats: In a later analysis, around 15,000 TCR beta sequences were associated with specific HLA alleles at a false discovery rate of 0.05. In a later analysis, the rate of TCR association differed among HLA loci, with DRB1 alleles having the most associated TCRs and HLA-C alleles having the fewest. Because counts were too low, 15 or so rarely observed V segments, including chromosome 9 orphons, were excluded from the earlier analysis of about 500 of the donors. A later analysis reported that several top co-occurrence clusters appeared linked to parvovirus B19, influenza, CMV and Epstein-Barr virus. Compared with equally common non-associated chains, HLA-associated TCR beta chains in a later analysis were more clonally expanded and had lower generation probabilities. According to the authors, the approach could potentially be generalized to other disease states and immunological phenotypes. A cluster of highly shared sequence variants was judged likely to represent a technical artifact of the sequencing pipeline. In an earlier analysis of around 500 of the donors, most TCR beta V segments appeared in productive rearrangements about 90% or about 30% of the time, broadly matching IMGT annotations. In the study, 164 TCR beta chains were listed as associated with cytomegalovirus. The 87-base-pair reads could not distinguish some IMGT-functional V segments, including TRBV6-2 and TRBV6-3, so those segments were excluded. A later genetic analysis associated a missense DCLRE1C variant with V-gene and J-gene trimming of TCR beta chains, and an independent cohort replicated the association. Because HLA typing was missing for some donors at each locus, association tests included only the typed subset. While some public TCRs were present in many individuals, most TCR sequences turned up only very rarely across donors. Strong co-occurrence of HLA alleles, especially DR and DQ, made assigning TCR associations to individual alleles difficult. Linkage disequilibrium might explain the correlated functional status among segregating V segments, but an unknown experimental factor could not be excluded. A few of the identified cytomegalovirus-associated TCR beta chains were confirmed in vitro to be specific for cytomegalovirus antigens. Cytomegalovirus status was reported to be diagnosed by the classifier with high specificity and sensitivity in both the original and validation cohorts. The presence/absence analyses assumed that sequencing depth was roughly uniform across donors, and that assumption may not be true. Immune exposure information for the cohort was limited to CMV serostatus. The cohort was sequenced for TCR beta chains only, and without alpha or paired-chain data the features that could be detected were limited. In a later genetic analysis, fewer N-insertions in productive TCRs were reported among donors in an Asian-associated ancestry cluster than the approximately 710-donor mean. Most CMV-associated TCR beta chains appeared to be HLA-restricted in a later analysis, and the HLA associations seemed to be driven largely by CMV exposure. A further reported finding was that TCR beta sequences accurately predicted the HLA-A and HLA-B alleles for most subjects in the first cohort.

The library was built by means of the immunoSEQ multiplex PCR assay. For the multiplex PCR, a mixture combining 60 forward primers for TCR Vbeta segments and 13 reverse primers for TCR Jbeta segments was used. Amplification of the CDR3 region of rearranged TCR beta genes was performed with a multiplex PCR assay on genomic DNA. Amplified TCR beta libraries were sequenced as 87-base-pair reads on the Illumina HiSeq System. The source study handled its data this way. A later analysis tallied roughly 76 million unique TCR beta chains across the 666 repertoires, and about 10 million of those chains were shared by two or more donors. Raw reads were error-corrected and collapsed into unique sequences with a nearest-neighbor algorithm that merged closely related sequences to remove PCR and sequencing errors. CDR3 sequences were aligned to IMGT reference sequences to assign V, D and J gene segments. For a sequence to be retained, a match of at least six nucleotides was required to both a V gene segment and a J gene segment. A rearrangement counted as productive if the CDR3 had no stop codons and remained in frame with V and J, and every other rearrangement counted as non-productive. CDR3 was defined according to IMGT convention as the region running from the second conserved V-encoded cysteine to the conserved J-encoded phenylalanine. Sequences without an unambiguous match to a single V gene segment were excluded from the earlier analysis of over 500 of the donors. In an earlier analysis of 587 of the donors, V segments were called functional above 56.7% productive rearrangements and were called segregating when the between-donor standard deviation exceeded 5%. To diagnose cytomegalovirus status from the catalog of TCR beta chain sequences, a statistical classification framework was built. V and J gene assignment, in a later analysis, came from comparing TCR nucleotide sequences with IMGT/GENE-DB human TR gene sequences. In a later analysis, CDR3 sequences and most-parsimonious VDJ recombination scenarios were assigned using the TCRdist pipeline. A later analysis defined each TCR beta chain by its CDR3 amino acid sequence plus V-gene family, and excluded reads lacking a unique V-gene family. In a later analysis, several hundred highly shared, low-generation-probability nucleotide sequences were removed to address suspected cross-contamination and a sequencing artifact. In a later analysis, a clonal expansion index for each public chain was calculated from normalized within-repertoire ranks of inferred template counts. A later analysis computed generation probabilities with a VDJ recombination model fitted to out-of-frame rearrangements, and checked the results against IGoR. Hypergeometric tests were used in a later analysis to score TCR-TCR, TCR-HLA and TCR-CMV co-occurrence, with a repertoire-size bias correction applied to the TCR pairs. In a later analysis, false discovery rates were estimated by permuting HLA or CMV assignments 20 times. A later analysis grouped co-occurring TCRs with DBSCAN, adding TCRdist sequence similarity when clustering within HLA-allele-positive subsets. Co-occurrence clustering excluded repertoires with fewer than 30,000 or more than 120,000 public chains, plus five with anomalous nucleotide sharing. TCRdb carries this immuneACCESS record with in-frame sequences only. Its versions omit some clonotypes, under half of them owing to an unresolved V gene in the studies checked, with the rest unexplained. V and J calls and clone size come straight from that table; D and trimming were deduced from the DNA. Across this sample there are about 120,000 clones, with about 86% seen only once. The biggest ten clones account for roughly 3.9% of the sample.

This clone was seen a few times. Its antigen is unknown. No much larger clone exists at a distance of one base, and base qualities are not known. Trimming takes 4 bases off V and 5 bases off J; junction bases not matched to a gene: 3. The germline V gene (reference sequence) gives CDR1 as MNHEY and CDR2 as SMNVEV. From its cysteine to its phenylalanine, the CDR3 spans 13 amino acids. CDR3 DNA only is kept here, 39 bases in frame from base 1. In total, over 600 healthy bone marrow donors made up the cohort. At the time of sampling, every cohort member was nominally healthy, though immune exposures that went unrecorded were likely present. The donor tested CMV seronegative and was one of the 352 seronegative cohort members. Each donor provided a peripheral blood sample, and peripheral blood mononuclear cells were used for TCR beta sequencing. Genomic DNA was extracted from the blood cell samples with the Qiagen DNeasy Blood Extraction Kit.

What was sequenced was PBMCs. The V gene is TRBV27 and the J gene is TRBJ2-5; 8 bases in the junction line up with TRBD1. The sequence came from a woman aged 30 to 39 in good health and CMV-seronegative. CDR3 loop: CASSWQGAETQYF. The DNA sequence is given as TGTGCCAGCAGTTGGCAGGGGGCGGAGACCCAGTACTTC.